This T cell receptor (beta chain) was sequenced in a study of PD-L1 blockade in urothelial cancer. In germline, CDR1 is SNHLY, CDR2 FYNNEI. The V and J ends lost 7 bases and 3 bases respectively, with 16 bases between them. The CDR3 length is 15 residues. Repertoires were generated with immunoSEQ multiplex PCR, while TCRdb's copy carries only in-frame clones and drops some. This table holds around 34,000 clones, about 85% found once. Time point denoted: pretreatment peripheral blood. The material sequenced was PBMCs, taken around atezolizumab (anti-PD-L1) treatment. This chain connects TRBV2 to TRBJ1-5; D might be TRBD1 (6 bases). The clonotype was recovered from a man aged 80 or over with urothelial cancer. The CDR3 nucleotides are TGTGCCAGCATGGCTGCGGGGGCGACCAATCAGCCCCAGCATTTT. It encodes CASMAAGATNQPQHF.